The clone carrying this T cell receptor (beta chain) occurred once. This record comes from a study of T cell changes during pregnancy in multiple sclerosis. Libraries were prepared by immunoSEQ multiplex PCR; TCRdb keeps only in-frame clonotypes and omits some of them. The table includes 90,000 to 95,000 clones, around 93% detected once. This specimen consisted of peripheral blood, obtained before pregnancy. The source of this sequence is a female donor with multiple sclerosis, enrolled in a pregnancy study.

This CDR3 is CASSLTGTEQYF. The CDR3, as DNA: TGTGCCAGCAGCCTGACAGGGACCGAGCAGTACTTC. The chain joins TRBV28 to TRBJ2-7; 7 nucleotides align to TRBD1. The CDR3 is 12 amino acids. Trimming took 6 bases from V and 6 from J; bases not matched to a gene: 5. CDR1 MDHEN and CDR2 SYDVKM come from the germline V gene.